This T cell receptor beta chain was observed in a study of OX40 agonist ivuxolimab in advanced cancers. Background for the entire study: Ivuxolimab, which targeted the costimulatory receptor OX40 (CD134), was an agonistic, fully human IgG2 monoclonal antibody. Intravenous ivuxolimab was administered to patients every 2 weeks at six dose levels: 0.01, 0.1, 0.3, 1.5, 3 and 10 mg/kg. Among the approximately 54 dose-escalation patients, about 20 had hepatocellular carcinoma, around 15 melanoma, 9 renal cell carcinoma and 9 head and neck cancer. The dose-escalation cohort was roughly 87% male with a mean age of about 60 years, ranging from roughly 20 to 80. Patients were allowed to have had prior anti-PD-1, anti-PD-L1 or anti-CTLA-4 therapy, and less than 45% of the dose-escalation patients had previously received checkpoint inhibitors. Partial responses occurred in three dose-escalation patients, of whom one had hepatocellular carcinoma and two had cutaneous melanoma. The point of sequencing TCRbeta in the periphery was to test whether ivuxolimab changed TCR sequence diversity and drove clonal T-cell expansion. The paper describes the monotherapy dose-escalation part (N ≈ 52 patients) of the phase I trial of ivuxolimab.

To sequence the TCRbeta CDR3 region, genomic DNA was isolated from the sorted cells. The immunoSEQ Assay was used for sequencing of TCRbeta CDR3 regions. The immuneACCESS repertoire file appears here via TCRdb, limited to in-frame rearrangements. These files lack a portion of the clones; in checked studies, under half of the deficit traces to unresolved V genes, and the cause of the others is not known. The table for this sample lists 95,000 to 120,000 clones; around 93% of them were counted only once. The ten top clones hold around 0.61% of the sample. The trial excluded patients who had a history of autoimmune disease or were on systemic immunosuppression. Peripheral blood for TCR sequencing was drawn from every dose cohort at baseline, at cycle 4 day 1 and at cycle 7 day 1. The samples were drawn from a first-in-human, open-label, multicenter phase I dose-escalation trial of ivuxolimab. The trial enrolled adults with locally advanced or metastatic head and neck squamous cell, hepatocellular, melanoma or renal cell carcinoma. Before TCR sequencing, CD4+ T cells and CD8+ T cells were sorted from peripheral blood as separate populations.

Compared with germline, V lacks 6 bases and J lacks 8 bases; bases without a gene match: 13. Per the germline V gene, MNHEY is the CDR1 and SVGAGI is the CDR2. From its cysteine to its phenylalanine, the CDR3 spans 15 amino acids. The retained sequence is limited to the CDR3, 45 bases, with the frame set at the first base. About this clone: Which antigen it targets is not known. The record has no base qualities; no much larger clone is one base away.

Study-wide conclusions, independent of this receptor: Low levels of normalized T-cell clonal expansion were also seen in some patients who did not respond. In the 0.1-3.0 mg/kg groups, partial responders were among the patients with the lowest normalized peripheral clonal expansion, particularly in CD8+ T cells. After ivuxolimab, CD8+ T cells had more expanded clones than CD4+ T cells on average. The antigen specificity of the peripheral T cells that underwent clonal expansion was not determined. At doses from 0.1 to 3.0 mg/kg, clonal expansion was seen in both CD4+ and CD8+ blood T cells between baseline and week 6.

The sequence was collected from an adult with an advanced solid tumor such as melanoma, head and neck, liver or kidney cancer. The chain joins TRBV6-5 to TRBJ2-3; the central 8 bases match TRBD2. Specimen: CD4+ or CD8+ T cells sorted from blood, collected in a trial of the OX40 agonist ivuxolimab. The base sequence is TGTGCCAGCAGCCGACCGGGGGGGGGAACATTTACGCAGTATTTT. Translated, this gives CASSRPGGGTFTQYF.